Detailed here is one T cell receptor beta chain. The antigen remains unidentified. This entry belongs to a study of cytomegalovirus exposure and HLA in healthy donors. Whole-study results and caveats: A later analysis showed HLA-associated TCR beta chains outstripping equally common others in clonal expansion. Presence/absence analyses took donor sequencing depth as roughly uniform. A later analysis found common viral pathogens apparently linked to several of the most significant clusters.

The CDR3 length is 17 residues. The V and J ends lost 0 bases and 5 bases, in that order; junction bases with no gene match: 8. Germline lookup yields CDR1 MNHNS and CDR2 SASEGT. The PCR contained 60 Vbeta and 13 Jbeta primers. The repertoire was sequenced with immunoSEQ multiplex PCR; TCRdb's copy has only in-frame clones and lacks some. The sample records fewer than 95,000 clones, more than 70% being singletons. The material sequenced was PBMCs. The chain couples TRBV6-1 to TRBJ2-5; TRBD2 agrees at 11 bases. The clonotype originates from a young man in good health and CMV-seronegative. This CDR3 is CASSEAIAGGPRETQYF. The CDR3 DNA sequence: TGTGCCAGCAGTGAAGCAATAGCGGGGGGGCCCAGGGAGACCCAGTACTTC.